The 29 T cell receptor beta chains below all came from one sample that was sequenced in a study of cytomegalovirus exposure and HLA in healthy donors (dated by TCRdb to about 2017). Libraries were constructed by the immunoSEQ multiplex PCR assay. A mixture of 60 forward primers for TCR Vbeta segments and 13 reverse primers for TCR Jbeta segments was used in the multiplex PCR. TCRdb stores this immuneACCESS table with in-frame sequences only. Part of the clones is absent; in the studies checked, under half of the shortfall reflects unresolved V genes, and no reason is known for the rest. The sample table holds 95,000 to 150,000 clones, of which 80% were seen once. The ten biggest clones cover 8.8% of the sample. Sample: PBMCs. All receptors come from a female donor in good health and CMV-seropositive.

The V gene is TRBV29-1, the J gene TRBJ2-6; TRBD2 might be the D (5 bases). The CDR3 covers 16 residues. Germline V gene sequence: CDR1 SQVTM, CDR2 ANQGSEA. V was shortened by 3 bases and J by 0 bases, with 12 bases between the two germline ends. CDR3 region: CSVDVSGISGANVLTF. The DNA for the CDR3 is TGCAGCGTTGATGTTTCGGGGATCTCTGGGGCCAACGTCCTGACTTTC. Combining the CDR3 with reference TRBV29-1 and TRBJ2-6 gives the whole variable domain SAVISQKPSRDICQRGTSLTIQCQVDSQVTMMFWYRQQPGQSLTLIATANQGSEATYESGFVIDKFPISRPNLTFSTLTVSNMSPEDSSIYLCSVDVSGISGANVLTFGAGSRLTVL.

This clone was observed once. The gene calls are TRBV11-2 and TRBJ1-6, with D possibly matching TRBD1 (6 bases). Trimming removed 1 base from V and 13 bases from J, with 14 bases in between. The CDR3 consists of 14 residues. Germline CDR1 reads SGHAT; CDR2 reads FQNNGV. The CDR3 coding sequence is TGTGCCAGCAGCTTAGTTAGGGGGAATTTGCCCCTCCACTTT. Protein: CASSLVRGNLPLHF.

The V gene is TRBV7-2, the J gene TRBJ1-5, with a possible D match to TRBD1 (5 bases). This CDR3 comprises 14 residues. The V end lost 0 bases, the J end lost 6 bases, and 9 bases lay between the germline ends. Germline values: CDR1 SGHTA, CDR2 FQGNSA. DNA of the CDR3: TGTGCCAGCAGCTTAGCCCAGGGTACTCAGCCCCAGCATTTT. This gives the protein CASSLAQGTQPQHF. Combining the CDR3 with reference TRBV7-2 and TRBJ1-5 gives the whole variable domain GAGVSQSPSNKVTEKGKDVELRCDPISGHTALYWYRQSLGQGLEFLIYFQGNSAPDKSGLPSDRFSAERTGGSVSTLTIQRTQQEDSAVYLCASSLAQGTQPQHFGDGTRLSIL.

This clone turned up a few times. This chain links TRBV2 with TRBJ2-2; D is uncertain. Germline CDR1 reads SNHLY; CDR2 reads FYNNEI. This CDR3 comprises 11 residues. V was pared by 4 bases and J by 10 bases, with 7 bases between. The CDR3 protein is CASSVLKELFF. Written as DNA, the CDR3 is TGTGCCAGCAGTGTACTAAAGGAGCTGTTTTTT.

The chain joins TRBV7-2 to TRBJ2-5, with D maybe TRBD1 (6 bases). The CDR3 consists of 15 residues. Germline CDR1 reads SGHTA; CDR2 reads FQGNSA. V dropped 1 base and J dropped 4 bases, with 13 bases sitting between them. CDR3 region: CASSLVRVRGETQYF. The CDR3 DNA reads as TGTGCCAGCAGCTTAGTCAGGGTCAGGGGAGAGACCCAGTACTTC. The variable domain in full, with the rest retrieved from reference TRBV7-2 and TRBJ2-5, is GAGVSQSPSNKVTEKGKDVELRCDPISGHTALYWYRQSLGQGLEFLIYFQGNSAPDKSGLPSDRFSAERTGGSVSTLTIQRTQQEDSAVYLCASSLVRVRGETQYFGPGTRLLVL.

The genes are TRBV2 and TRBJ1-1; D perhaps matches TRBD1 (5 bases). The CDR3 sequence is 13 residues long. V lost 5 bases and J 11 bases, leaving 18 bases between the germline ends. Germline V gene data show CDR1 as SNHLY and CDR2 as FYNNEI. The CDR3 DNA sequence: TGTGCCAGCAGTATCGACAACCCTCGGGGGGCTTTCTTT. It translates to CASSIDNPRGAFF. Full variable domain (rest looked up from reference TRBV2 and TRBJ1-1): EPEVTQTPSHQVTQMGQEVILRCVPISNHLYFYWYRQILGQKVEFLVSFYNNEISEKSEIFDDQFSVERPDGSNFTLKIRSTKLEDSAMYFCASSIDNPRGAFFGQGTRLTVV.

The rearrangement joins TRBV18 to TRBJ2-7; TRBD2 matches at 7 bases. J lost 2 bases, V lost 6 bases, and 4 bases had no gene match. The CDR3 runs 13 residues. Germline CDR1 is KGHSH and CDR2 is LQKENI. In DNA form, the CDR3 reads TGTGCCAGCTCCGGGGCGGGGGCCTACGAGCAGTACTTC. Protein: CASSGAGAYEQYF.

This chain connects TRBV6-6 to TRBJ1-2; D uncertain. Trimming stripped 3 bases from V and 9 bases from J, with 17 bases between. The CDR3 has 14 residues. Germline CDR1 and CDR2: MNHNY and SVGAGI (reference sequence). The CDR3 bases are TGTGCCAGCAGTTATAGCGTTTCTTTTGATCGCTACACCTTC. Residues: CASSYSVSFDRYTF.

J is TRBJ1-1 and V is TRBV6-6; D gene ambiguous. V was trimmed by 7 bases and J by 7 bases, leaving 13 bases between them. The germline gives CDR1 MNHNY, CDR2 SVGAGI (reference sequence). The CDR3 totals 12 residues. CDR3 in amino acids: CASTNGAIEAFF. CDR3 coding DNA: TGTGCCAGCACCAACGGAGCGATTGAAGCTTTCTTT.

The count of this clone is one. CDR3: CASSVLPTGGNGYTF. In nucleotides, the CDR3 is TGCGCCAGCAGTGTGCTCCCAACAGGGGGCAATGGCTACACCTTC. The chain uses TRBV10-2 and TRBJ1-2; 9 bases are shared with TRBD1. There are 15 residues in the CDR3. CDR1 is WSHSY, CDR2 SAAADI, per germline. Trimming took 4 bases from V and 6 from J; bases not matched to a gene: 9.

This CDR3 reads CASSLQGNYGYTF. The CDR3 bases are TGTGCCAGTAGTCTACAGGGGAATTATGGCTACACCTTC. The chain joins TRBV19 to TRBJ1-2; 7 positions agree with TRBD1. Germline values: CDR1 LNHDA, CDR2 SQIVND (reference sequence). V was clipped by 5 bases and J by 5 bases; unmatched bases: 5. The CDR3 contains 13 residues. Full variable domain (remainder filled in from reference TRBV19 and TRBJ1-2): DGGITQSPKYLFRKEGQNVTLSCEQNLNHDAMYWYRQDPGQGLRLIYYSQIVNDFQKGDIAEGYSVSREKKESFPLTVTSAQKNPTAFYLCASSLQGNYGYTFGSGTRLTVV.

The J gene is TRBJ1-3, the V gene TRBV30; no reliable D call. The V gene lost 3 bases and the J gene lost 2 bases, with 11 bases spanning the gap. CDR3 size: 14 residues. CDR1 is GTSNPN, CDR2 SVGIG, per germline (reference sequence). CDR3: CAWSGIFTGNTIYF. The CDR3, as DNA: TGTGCCTGGAGCGGGATTTTTACTGGAAACACCATATATTTT.

The chain has TRBV18 and TRBJ1-2, with 8 bases aligning to TRBD1. The CDR3 length is 13 residues. The trim removed 2 bases at V and 6 bases at J, leaving 2 bases unmatched. Germline V gene sequence: CDR1 KGHSH, CDR2 LQKENI. The CDR3 region is CASSPRDRHGYTF. CDR3 sequence (DNA): TGTGCCAGCTCACCAAGGGACAGGCATGGCTACACCTTC. Full variable domain (remainder filled in from reference TRBV18 and TRBJ1-2): NAGVMQNPRHLVRRRGQEARLRCSPMKGHSHVYWYRQLPEEGLKFMVYLQKENIIDESGMPKERFSAEFPKEGPSILRIQQVVRGDSAAYFCASSPRDRHGYTFGSGTRLTVV.

The CDR3 loop is CASSERQATNQPQHF. CDR3 in DNA: TGTGCCAGCAGTGAGAGACAGGCGACCAATCAGCCCCAGCATTTT. This rearrangement joins TRBV2 to TRBJ1-5; maybe TRBD1 (6 bases). The CDR3 extends over 15 amino acids. Trimming stripped 3 bases from V and 3 bases from J, with 12 bases between. CDR1 is SNHLY and CDR2 is FYNNEI in the germline V gene.

This clone was counted a few times. For the CDR3, the DNA is TGTGCCAGCAGTTTAGAGAGAGGCTACACCTTC. Its protein is CASSLERGYTF. The rearrangement joins TRBV28 to TRBJ1-2; D uncertain. Trimming removed 2 bases at V and 8 bases at J, with 6 bases between. Germline-derived CDR1 and CDR2 are MDHEN and SYDVKM. The CDR3 contains 11 residues.

The gene calls are TRBV30 and TRBJ1-5; TRBD1 might be the D (5 bases). CDR1 is GTSNPN and CDR2 is SVGIG in the germline V gene (reference sequence). V was cut by 0 bases and J by 1 base, with 13 bases left in between. This CDR3 region has 16 residues. The CDR3 loop reads CAWSVGQGLSNQPQHF. DNA of the CDR3: TGTGCCTGGAGTGTCGGCCAGGGATTGAGCAATCAGCCCCAGCATTTT.

The chain combines TRBV19 with TRBJ1-5; possible D gene TRBD1, 5 bases. The CDR3 is 20 amino acids. With 7 bases removed from V and 0 bases from J, the gap between germline ends came to 28 bases. Germline CDR1 LNHDA, CDR2 SQIVND (reference sequence). CDR3 sequence reads: CASTLYPPTGSASSNQPQHF. The CDR3 region has the DNA TGTGCCAGTACCCTCTATCCCCCCACAGGTTCTGCTTCTAGCAATCAGCCCCAGCATTTT.

CDR3 nucleotide sequence: TGTGCCTGGAGTGAGTCCAGGGACACTGAAGCTTTCTTT. It translates to CAWSESRDTEAFF. This chain links TRBV30 with TRBJ1-1; D may be TRBD1 (5 bases). Germline loops: CDR1 GTSNPN, CDR2 SVGIG (reference sequence). Trimming removed 1 base at V and 3 bases at J, with 9 bases between. This CDR3 spans 13 amino acids.

The CDR3 reads CASSDRTVNEQFF. CDR3 nucleotides: TGTGCCAGCAGCGACCGGACAGTCAATGAGCAGTTCTTC. The chain has TRBV5-4 and TRBJ2-1; tentative D call: TRBD1 (6 bases). The CDR3 covers 13 residues. Per germline, CDR1 SGHNT and CDR2 YYREEE (reference sequence). Between the trimmed V and J ends, which lost 4 bases and 6 bases, there was a span of 11 bases. The full variable domain, completed using reference TRBV5-4 and TRBJ2-1, is ETGVTQSPTHLIKTRGQQVTLRCSSQSGHNTVSWYQQALGQGPQFIFQYYREEENGRGNFPPRFSGLQFPNYSSELNVNALELDDSALYLCASSDRTVNEQFFGPGTRLTVL.

This clone appeared a few times. The chain is built from TRBV10-3 and TRBJ1-5; D is possibly TRBD1 (5 bases). This CDR3 is 14 amino acids long. Trimming stripped 2 bases from V and 6 bases from J, with 11 bases between. Germline lookup yields CDR1 ENHRY and CDR2 SYGVKD. In DNA, the CDR3 is TGTGCCATCAGTGAGGGAGTGGGGCCTCAGCCCCAGCATTTT. This gives the protein CAISEGVGPQPQHF.

The chain employs TRBV6-1 and TRBJ1-2; D call uncertain. The CDR3 runs to 13 residues. The germline V and J ends were trimmed by 7 bases and 4 bases, with 13 bases remaining between them. Per germline, CDR1 MNHNS and CDR2 SASEGT. DNA of the CDR3: TGTGCCAGCACACCCGGGTCTCTCTATGGCTACACCTTC. Translated: CASTPGSLYGYTF.

This sequence joins TRBV2 and TRBJ1-4; D is perhaps TRBD1 (6 bases). Trimming removed 7 bases from V and 1 base from J, with 10 bases in between. From germline, CDR1 is SNHLY and CDR2 FYNNEI. The CDR3 contains 14 residues. The CDR3 sequence: CASNWGRTNEKLFF. The CDR3 DNA sequence: TGTGCCAGCAATTGGGGGCGAACTAATGAAAAACTGTTTTTT.

The chain carries TRBV4-1 and TRBJ2-3; D uncertain. The ends were cut back, 4 bases at V and 4 bases at J, with 12 bases in the middle. Germline-derived CDR1 and CDR2 are MGHRA and YSYEKL. The CDR3 is made up of 14 amino acids. The CDR3 DNA follows: TGCGCCAGCAGCCTACCCTTCTCGGCAGATACGCAGTATTTT. Protein product: CASSLPFSADTQYF.

The V call is TRBV6-5, the J call TRBJ1-1, with 7 bases matching TRBD1. This CDR3 region has 15 residues. V lost 2 bases, J lost 0 bases, and 3 bases stayed unmatched. Per the germline V gene, CDR1 is MNHEY and CDR2 is SVGAGI. DNA of the CDR3: TGTGCCAGCAGTTACCAGGGGGGCATGAACACTGAAGCTTTCTTT. Protein: CASSYQGGMNTEAFF.

J is TRBJ1-5 and V is TRBV6-1; 7 positions match TRBD1. J gave up 4 bases and V 6 bases, and 6 bases lay outside the gene matches. This CDR3 region has 14 residues. Germline CDR1 reads MNHNS; CDR2 reads SASEGT. CDR3 in DNA: TGTGCCAGCAGGGCGGGACAGATGAATCAGCCCCAGCATTTT. Encoded protein: CASRAGQMNQPQHF.

The V call is TRBV5-4, the J call TRBJ2-7; 8 bases align to TRBD1. The CDR3 runs 14 residues. The germline CDR1 and CDR2 sequences are SGHNT and YYREEE (reference sequence). V lost 0 bases and J lost 3; bases outside the gene matches: 2. CDR3 DNA sequence: TGTGCCAGCAGCTTGGGGACAGGGTACTACGAGCAGTACTTC. Amino acids: CASSLGTGYYEQYF.

V gene TRBV27 combines with J gene TRBJ1-1; D unclear. Per the germline V gene, CDR1 is MNHEY and CDR2 is SMNVEV (reference sequence). The CDR3 extends over 14 amino acids. The V end was cut by 0 bases, the J end by 4 bases, with 9 bases between. The CDR3 DNA follows: TGTGCCAGCAGTTTATCGGCCAGAGGCACTGAAGCTTTCTTT. Its protein product is CASSLSARGTEAFF.

The chain carries TRBV2 and TRBJ2-2, with no clear D. CDR1 SNHLY and CDR2 FYNNEI come from the germline V gene. The CDR3 is made up of 13 amino acids. Trimming cost V 4 bases and J 8 bases, with 11 bases left between them. This CDR3 is CASSALLEGELFF. For the CDR3, the DNA is TGTGCCAGCAGTGCCCTGTTGGAGGGGGAGCTGTTTTTT. The whole variable domain, remainder taken from reference TRBV2 and TRBJ2-2, is EPEVTQTPSHQVTQMGQEVILRCVPISNHLYFYWYRQILGQKVEFLVSFYNNEISEKSEIFDDQFSVERPDGSNFTLKIRSTKLEDSAMYFCASSALLEGELFFGEGSRLTVL.

This chain joins TRBV4-3 and TRBJ2-3; 15 bases match TRBD2. The CDR3 sequence is 20 residues long. J lost 2 bases, V lost 4 bases, and 13 bases had no gene match. The germline V gene encodes CDR1 LGHNA and CDR2 YSLEER. Written as DNA, the CDR3 is TGCGCCAGCAGCCTAGGACTAGCGGGGGGGCCATCCGGTACCACAGATACGCAGTATTTT. Its translation is CASSLGLAGGPSGTTDTQYF.